This record covers a single T cell receptor (beta chain). What it recognizes is unknown. RNA transcripts provided the source from which TCR beta CDR3 regions were amplified. A first-round RT-PCR of the TCR CDR3 used the HTBI primer set. MiXCR, run by TCRdb on the multiplex PCR reads, gives a single entry per CDR3 protein. Here the sample spans about 400,000 distinct CDR3 sequences, over 12% being singletons. The data derive from a study of T cells in Graves' hyperthyroidism and ophthalmopathy. Uncontrolled infections, other autoimmune diseases, pregnancy or lactation led to exclusion of patients. Clinical symptoms, serum thyroxine and TRAb, thyroid ultrasound and orbital computed tomography together formed the diagnostic basis. Study-wide results and caveats: Ophthalmopathy was predicted by the model a median of about 6.5 months ahead of onset. Peripheral blood also featured most of the thyroid clonotypes expanded above 0.001.

The receptor was derived from a man aged 45-60 years with Graves' ophthalmopathy. The specimen was blood.

CDR3 nucleotides: TGTGCCACCACCGGGACTAGCGGGAGCTTAGGGGAGCAGTTCTTC. Amino acids: CATTGTSGSLGEQFF. The V and J genes are TRBV24-1 and TRBJ2-1; 14 nucleotides match TRBD2. CDR1 KGHDR and CDR2 SFDVKD come from the germline V gene. V gave up 8 bases and J gave up 10 bases; unmatched junction bases: 9. The CDR3 is made up of 15 amino acids.